The 4 T cell receptor beta chains below all came from one sample that was sequenced in a study of T cells in Graves' hyperthyroidism and ophthalmopathy. Regions amplified from RNA transcripts were the TCR beta CDR3 regions. The HTBI primer set drove a first-round RT-PCR of the TCR CDR3. TCRdb called the multiplex PCR reads again in MiXCR, with one record for every CDR3 protein. There are roughly 420,000 distinct CDR3 sequences in the sample; approximately 14% occur only once, and 13% to 15% lies in the top ten. What was sequenced was blood. These receptors were collected from a woman aged 18-29 years with Graves' hyperthyroidism.

This clonotype was seen ten or more times. The chain uses TRBV7-3 and TRBJ2-7, with TRBD2 as a possible D gene (5 bases). The CDR3 has 14 residues. Germline CDR1 is SGHTA and CDR2 is FQGTGA. V lost 4 bases and J 7 bases, leaving 17 bases between the germline ends. CDR3 sequence reads: CASSSSGNKGEQYF. CDR3 DNA sequence: TGTGCCAGCAGCTCCTCCGGGAACAAAGGGGAGCAGTACTTC. The full variable domain, completed using reference TRBV7-3 and TRBJ2-7, is GAGVSQTPSNKVTEKGKYVELRCDPISGHTALYWYRQSLGQGPEFLIYFQGTGAADDSGLPNDRFFAVRPEGSVSTLKIQRTERGDSAVYLCASSSSGNKGEQYFGPGTRLTVT.

Details on this clonotype: This may be a read error, as it is one base from a much larger clone. J is TRBJ2-1 and V is TRBV11-2; D might be TRBD1 or TRBD2, each matching 5 bases. The germline gives CDR1 SGHAT, CDR2 FQNNGV. This CDR3 has 15 residues. Trimming removed 0 bases from V and 1 base from J, with 7 bases in between. The DNA for the CDR3 is TGTGCCAGCAGCTTAGAGGGGGATTCCTACAATGAGCAGTTCTTC. Amino acids: CASSLEGDSYNEQFF.

In its sample, this clonotype was seen many times. The chain links TRBV6-2 or TRBV6-3 to TRBJ2-7; D possibly uses TRBD1 or TRBD2 (5 bases each). Germline assignment: CDR1 MNHEY and CDR2 SVGEGT. This CDR3 comprises 17 residues. Trimming took off 2 bases at V and 0 bases at J, with 17 bases between the two ends. The CDR3 coding sequence is TGTGCCAGCAGTTACGACCCGACCGGGACGCGCTCCTACGAGCAGTACTTC. It is translated as CASSYDPTGTRSYEQYF.

Of note for this clonotype: The junction differs from germline at one of its ends, possibly a read error. The chain joins TRBV9 to TRBJ2-3; 9 positions match TRBD1. The CDR3 loop spans 16 amino acids. Per the germline V gene, CDR1 is SGDLS and CDR2 is YYNGEE. CDR3 protein: CAGSVVGQGLTDTQYF. CDR3 coding DNA: TGTGCCGGCAGCGTAGTGGGACAGGGTCTCACAGATACGCAGTATTTT.